A single T cell receptor beta chain is shown here with its context. Profiled with immunoSEQ multiplex PCR; TCRdb holds only in-frame clones, not every one. The sample lists approximately 150,000 clones, approximately 93% occurring once. V shed 6 bases and J shed 6 bases, with 11 bases lying between them. The germline CDR1 and CDR2 sequences are DFQATT and SNEGSKA (reference sequence). The CDR3 has 11 residues. The data are from a study of blood T cell repertoires in COVID-19. Overall study context: Material from acute and convalescent COVID-19 was sourced from the United States, Italy and Spain.

This receptor was obtained from a woman aged 60-75 years with COVID-19, enrolled during active disease. Sequenced material: peripheral blood. V gene TRBV20-1 combines with J gene TRBJ1-2; a weak D match, TRBD1 (5 bases). In DNA form, the CDR3 reads TGCAGTGCCAGGGTAAATAATGGCTACACCTTC. Translated: CSARVNNGYTF.